This entry describes one T cell receptor beta chain. Its antigen is as yet unknown. The data were obtained in a study of CD8 T cells in ankylosing spondylitis. Whole-study results and caveats: What seemed typical of ankylosing spondylitis blood was a TCR beta motif built from several highly homologous variants.

Trimming removed 4 bases at V and 1 base at J, with 7 bases between. Germline V gene data show CDR1 as LGHNT and CDR2 as FRNRAP. The CDR3 totals 13 residues. Libraries of TCR beta came from quantitative 5'-RACE with molecular barcodes. TCRdb reprocessed the 5' RACE reads via MiXCR and lists one record per CDR3 protein. The table includes more than 600,000 distinct CDR3 sequences, about 20% detected once. The sequence was obtained from a male donor with ankylosing spondylitis. Sequenced sample: blood, either unsorted or a sorted T cell fraction (not recorded which). The chain employs TRBV12-5 and TRBJ1-1; D uncertain. CDR3 nucleotide sequence: TGTGCTAGTGGTTCCGACAAGAACACTGAAGCTTTCTTT. It specifies CASGSDKNTEAFF.